This T cell receptor beta chain was recorded in a study of T cell repertoires in cytomegalovirus infection. Germline V gene data show CDR1 as KGHSH and CDR2 as LQKENI. The CDR3 extends over 14 amino acids. After removal of 4 bases from V and 5 bases from J, the junction contained 6 bases not matched to a gene. This clonotype turned up a few times. Its antigen is not known. TCRdb itself ran the reads through MiXCR, one entry per CDR3 protein. The sample gives approximately 590,000 distinct CDR3 sequences, approximately 40% of which show up once; about 46% is in the top ten. The sequences come from cultured PBMCs, collected from culture after CMV antigen stimulation. This TCR was sampled from a human donor in good health (CMV status not recorded). Some clones in this sample may be carry-over from other donors' samples. The chain has TRBV18 and TRBJ2-5, with 8 nucleotides matching TRBD2. The CDR3 loop reads CASSQGSGGETQYF. The CDR3 DNA reads TGTGCCAGCTCACAGGGCAGCGGGGGCGAGACCCAGTACTTC.